The present T cell receptor (beta chain) was sequenced within a study of CD8+ T cells in alopecia areata. Regarding treatment: oral pan-JAK inhibitor, 5-10 mg twice daily. Following extraction, RNA underwent reverse transcription to cDNA, which served as the sequencing template. Libraries were prepared by immunoSEQ multiplex PCR; TCRdb keeps only in-frame clonotypes and omits some of them. Counted here are 140,000 to 150,000 clones, 45% to 65% occurring once; the ten biggest clones make up more than 15%. Trimming cost V 2 bases and J 2 bases, with 10 bases left between them. Germline CDR1 and CDR2: MNHEY and SMNVEV (reference sequence). This CDR3 is 16 amino acids long.

This chain uses TRBV27 with TRBJ1-6, with unresolved D. This receptor was identified in a human donor with alopecia areata. The source material was CD8+ T cells sorted from blood, sampled at week 4, from a patient treated with tofacitinib. The CDR3: CASSLAAPTYNSPLHF. DNA for the CDR3: TGTGCCAGCAGTTTAGCGGCGCCAACCTATAATTCACCCCTCCACTTT.